The clone carrying this TCR beta chain was detected ten times or more. Its antigen is not identified. These data come from a study of T-cell reconstitution after alpha-beta-depleted transplantation in children. Study-wide findings and caveats: Once a year had passed after transplant, T-cell counts and diversity came mostly from newly produced T cells. Surviving recipient cells, namely T cells and thymic progenitors, were the source of high day-60 TCRbeta diversity in some patients.

Unique molecular identifiers were incorporated when the TCRbeta library was constructed. In TCRdb, the PCR reads were re-called with MiXCR into one record per CDR3 protein. This table has just under 250,000 distinct CDR3 sequences, roughly 24% appearing once. With V trimmed by 7 bases and J by 2 bases, 6 bases remained unmatched. CDR3 length: 14 amino acids. The material was PBMCs, obtained before TCRalphabeta/CD19-depleted stem cell transplant. This sequence joins TRBV12-3 or TRBV12-4 and TRBJ2-7, with TRBD1 matching over 9 bases. The clonotype originates from a girl aged 2-10 years with Fanconi anemia, due to receive a stem cell transplant. The CDR3 region is CASTRTGVTYEQYF. The DNA of the CDR3 is TGTGCCAGCACCAGGACAGGGGTGACCTACGAGCAGTACTTC.